These 26 T cell receptor beta chains share one sample of origin, sequenced in a study of cytomegalovirus exposure and HLA in healthy donors. Both 60 Vbeta primers and 13 Jbeta primers went into the PCR. Only in-frame clones appear in the TCRdb table, and some are missing; sequencing was by immunoSEQ multiplex PCR. The sample lists fewer than 200,000 clones; 79% were seen once. Sample: PBMCs. The receptors originated from a woman aged 40 to 50 in good health and CMV-seronegative.

This clone was found once. This rearrangement joins TRBV13 to TRBJ2-5, with 8 positions matching TRBD1. The J call may be wrong; the DNA end is better matched by TRBJ2-7. Germline CDR1 PRHDT, CDR2 FYEKMQ (reference sequence). The CDR3 has 13 amino acids. CDR3 sequence (DNA): TGTGCCAGCAGTCAACAGGGGGGTGTCGAGCAGTACTTC. Its translation: CASSQQGGVEQYF.

The rearrangement joins TRBV15 to TRBJ1-2; D gene unclear. This CDR3 comprises 14 residues. Germline V gene lookup returns CDR1 LNHNV and CDR2 YYDKDF (reference sequence). Between the trimmed V and J ends, which lost 1 base and 1 base, there was a span of 7 bases. CDR3: CATSRVGGNYGYTF. CDR3 DNA sequence: TGTGCCACCAGCAGAGTCGGCGGTAACTATGGCTACACCTTC.

The chain links TRBV4-3 to TRBJ2-3, with 9 bases matching TRBD2. The CDR3 is 14 residues long. Germline V gives CDR1 LGHNA, CDR2 YSLEER. Trimming removed 1 base from V and 4 bases from J; junction bases left unmatched: 0. CDR3 nucleotides: TGCGCCAGCAGCCAAGGCGGGAGGGCAGATACGCAGTATTTT. This encodes CASSQGGRADTQYF.

The rearrangement links TRBV19 to TRBJ1-2; 8 nucleotides agree with TRBD1. There are 12 residues in the CDR3. Germline CDR1 and CDR2: LNHDA and SQIVND (reference sequence). V trimming: 5 bases; J trimming: 4 bases; junction bases outside the gene matches: 0. Here the CDR3 reads CASSGTGYGYTF. As DNA, the CDR3 is TGTGCCAGTAGTGGGACAGGCTATGGCTACACCTTC.

The rearrangement joins TRBV11-2 to TRBJ1-3; 7 nucleotides match TRBD1. The CDR3 is 15 amino acids. Germline-derived CDR1 and CDR2 are SGHAT and FQNNGV. V shed 0 bases, J shed 4 bases, and the junction held 3 bases outside the gene matches. This CDR3 is CASSLEGTDGNTIYF. The CDR3 region has the DNA TGTGCCAGCAGCTTAGAGGGGACAGACGGAAACACCATATATTTT. Based on the CDR3 plus reference TRBV11-2 and TRBJ1-3, the full variable domain is EAGVAQSPRYKIIEKRQSVAFWCNPISGHATLYWYQQILGQGPKLLIQFQNNGVVDDSQLPKDRFSAERLKGVDSTLKIQPAKLEDSAVYLCASSLEGTDGNTIYFGEGSWLTVV.

A few counts support this clone. The chain links TRBV5-1 to TRBJ1-4; TRBD1 matches 8 bases. The germline CDR1 and CDR2 sequences are SGHRS and YFSETQ. This CDR3 contains 14 residues. Trimming cost V 1 base and J 8 bases; bases outside gene matches: 4. The chain's CDR3 is CASSLWQGAEKLFF. The CDR3 DNA sequence: TGCGCCAGCAGCTTGTGGCAGGGGGCCGAAAAACTGTTTTTT.

The chain links TRBV30 to TRBJ2-7; D is possibly TRBD1 (6 bases). This CDR3 has 13 amino acids. Trimming shortened V by 7 bases and J by 2 bases, and 15 bases separated the two germline ends. Germline V CDR1 and CDR2: GTSNPN, SVGIG (reference sequence). The CDR3 here is CAFDRTSAYEQYF. The CDR3 region has the DNA TGTGCCTTTGACAGGACCTCGGCCTACGAGCAGTACTTC.

The chain joins TRBV6-1 to TRBJ1-4, with D possibly being TRBD1 (6 bases). The CDR3 consists of 16 residues. Trimming stripped 4 bases from V and 7 bases from J, with 19 bases between. The germline V gene has CDR1 MNHNS and CDR2 SASEGT. The CDR3 protein is CASSAREGGRSEKLFF. CDR3 DNA sequence: TGTGCCAGCAGTGCCCGCGAGGGGGGGCGGTCTGAAAAACTGTTTTTT.

The V call is TRBV4-1, the J call TRBJ2-5, with 8 bases identical to TRBD2. The CDR3 consists of 16 residues. The germline gives CDR1 MGHRA, CDR2 YSYEKL. J lost 5 bases, V lost 1 base, and 9 bases had no gene match. The chain's CDR3 is CASSQASETSAETQYF. CDR3 bases: TGCGCCAGCAGCCAAGCTTCCGAGACTAGCGCCGAGACCCAGTACTTC.

This clone showed up just a few times. The CDR3 sequence: CASSSQVGGTEAFF. The CDR3 region has the DNA TGTGCCAGCAGTTCCCAGGTCGGGGGCACTGAAGCTTTCTTT. The chain joins TRBV6-6 to TRBJ1-1, with TRBD1 as a possible D gene (5 bases). CDR1 and CDR2 from the germline V gene are MNHNY and SVGAGI (reference sequence). V was pared by 4 bases and J by 4 bases, with 13 bases between. This CDR3 has 14 amino acids.

This clone was recorded once. The CDR3 here is CASRPQGAYYGYTF. The CDR3 nucleotides are TGTGCCAGCAGGCCTCAGGGGGCGTACTATGGCTACACCTTC. The genes are TRBV27 and TRBJ1-2; 8 bases are a match to TRBD1. V was clipped by 6 bases and J by 3 bases; unmatched bases: 6. The germline V gene encodes CDR1 MNHEY and CDR2 SMNVEV (reference sequence). The CDR3 is 14 residues long.

The CDR3: CASSSLGREQYF. The CDR3 DNA reads as TGTGCCAGCAGCTCCCTGGGGCGCGAGCAGTACTTC. The chain uses TRBV7-9 and TRBJ2-7, with D possibly matching TRBD1 (5 bases). V lost 4 bases, J lost 6 bases, and 10 bases lay in between. This CDR3 is 12 amino acids long. Per the germline V gene, CDR1 is SEHNR and CDR2 is FQNEAQ (reference sequence).

This clone has only a few counts. This rearrangement joins TRBV6-5 to TRBJ1-1; maybe TRBD1 (5 bases). This CDR3 contains 14 residues. Germline assignment: CDR1 MNHEY and CDR2 SVGAGI. The V gene lost 1 base and the J gene lost 6 bases, with 12 bases spanning the gap. CDR3 amino acids: CASSYFGGYPEAFF. The CDR3 DNA is TGTGCCAGCAGTTACTTCGGGGGATACCCTGAAGCTTTCTTT.

The chain is built from TRBV30 and TRBJ1-1; 7 bases are a match to TRBD1. Germline lookup yields CDR1 GTSNPN and CDR2 SVGIG (reference sequence). The CDR3 spans 13 residues. The trim removed 5 bases at V and 7 bases at J, leaving 10 bases unmatched. CDR3: CAWGAIRQGEAFF. The CDR3 nucleotides read TGTGCCTGGGGAGCTATTCGACAGGGTGAAGCTTTCTTT. Variable domain in full (rest from reference TRBV30 and TRBJ1-1): SQTIHQWPATLVQPVGSPLSLECTVEGTSNPNLYWYRQAAGRGLQLLFYSVGIGQISSEVPQNLSASRPQDRQFILSSKKLLLSDSGFYLCAWGAIRQGEAFFGQGTRLTVV.

This sequence joins TRBV4-3 and TRBJ2-6; D might be TRBD1 (5 bases). CDR3 length: 18 amino acids. The germline V and J ends were trimmed by 3 bases and 3 bases, with 18 bases remaining between them. The germline CDR1 and CDR2 sequences are LGHNA and YSLEER. CDR3 in amino acids: CASSQIALGAVGANVLTF. The DNA for the CDR3 is TGCGCCAGCAGCCAGATTGCGTTAGGGGCAGTTGGGGCCAACGTCCTGACTTTC.

This clone was observed a few times. The V and J genes are TRBV28 and TRBJ1-3; D remains unclear. Per the germline V gene, CDR1 is MDHEN and CDR2 is SYDVKM. Between the trimmed V and J ends, which lost 2 bases and 3 bases, there was a span of 11 bases. This CDR3 contains 15 residues. CDR3 sequence: CASSLLGAGGNTIYF. CDR3 sequence (DNA): TGTGCCAGCAGTTTACTGGGAGCGGGTGGAAACACCATATATTTT.

This rearrangement joins TRBV28 to TRBJ2-5, with 10 nucleotides matching TRBD2. The V gene end was trimmed by 2 bases and the J gene end by 4 bases; junction bases not matched to a gene: 4. Germline CDR1 MDHEN, CDR2 SYDVKM. The CDR3 extends over 15 amino acids. Written as DNA, the CDR3 is TGTGCCAGCAGTTTACGTACTAGCGGGATAGAGACCCAGTACTTC. This codes for CASSLRTSGIETQYF.

The J gene is TRBJ2-3, the V gene TRBV6-6, with 14 nucleotides matching TRBD2. CDR3 length equals 16 residues. The germline V gene has CDR1 MNHNY and CDR2 SVGAGI (reference sequence). Trimming removed 4 bases from V and 5 bases from J; junction bases left unmatched: 5. The CDR3 coding sequence is TGTGCCAGCAGTTCGTCCGGGACTAGCGGGAGAGATACGCAGTATTTT. This codes for CASSSSGTSGRDTQYF.

V is TRBV7-2 and J is TRBJ2-7, with a tentative D call TRBD2 (6 bases). CDR1 is SGHTA and CDR2 is FQGNSA in the germline V gene. The germline V and J ends were trimmed by 5 bases and 5 bases, with 10 bases remaining between them. The CDR3 covers 12 residues. The CDR3 here is CASSPGRNEQYF. CDR3 sequence (DNA): TGTGCCAGCAGCCCTGGGAGGAACGAGCAGTACTTC.

The table lists this clone with many counts. The chain has TRBV10-3 and TRBJ2-4; tentatively, D is TRBD2 (6 bases). V gave up 6 bases and J gave up 11 bases, with 14 bases separating them. Germline assignment: CDR1 ENHRY and CDR2 SYGVKD. This CDR3 region has 12 residues. The CDR3 bases are TGTGCCATCAGCGGGGGAAGTGGGGTTCAGTACTTC. Protein sequence: CAISGGSGVQYF.

This clone was counted between two and nine times. The chain joins TRBV19 to TRBJ2-7, with 9 bases matching TRBD1. With V trimmed by 9 bases and J by 6 bases, 18 bases remained unmatched. The CDR3 covers 16 residues. Germline V gene data show CDR1 as LNHDA and CDR2 as SQIVND (reference sequence). In nucleotides, the CDR3 is TGTGCCAGATATCCGGGACAGGGCCCTCAAGTGCGCGAGCAGTACTTC. This encodes CARYPGQGPQVREQYF.

V usage is TRBV2 and J usage is TRBJ1-2; TRBD1 might be the D (5 bases). Germline CDR1 and CDR2: SNHLY and FYNNEI. There are 18 residues in the CDR3. V lost 3 bases and J 0 bases, leaving 20 bases between the germline ends. This CDR3 reads CASSDLKGRQGANYGYTF. CDR3 nucleotides: TGTGCCAGCAGTGATTTGAAGGGTCGGCAGGGTGCTAACTATGGCTACACCTTC.

The rearrangement uses TRBV6-1 and TRBJ2-7; 8 bases are a match to TRBD1. After removal of 6 bases from V and 5 bases from J, the junction contained 6 bases not matched to a gene. CDR1 is MNHNS, CDR2 SASEGT, per germline. This CDR3 spans 13 amino acids. The CDR3 is CASRDWTGHEQYF. CDR3 nucleotide sequence: TGTGCCAGCAGGGACTGGACAGGGCACGAGCAGTACTTC.

This chain joins TRBV7-8 and TRBJ2-7, with D possibly matching TRBD2 (6 bases). Trimming took off 2 bases at V and 4 bases at J, with 9 bases between the two ends. This CDR3 is 13 amino acids long. The germline CDR1 and CDR2 sequences are SGHVS and FQNEAQ. As DNA, the CDR3 is TGTGCCAGCAGCTTAAACGGGGGTTACGAGCAGTACTTC. Amino acid sequence: CASSLNGGYEQYF.

The chain employs TRBV10-1 and TRBJ2-5, with D possibly being TRBD1 (5 bases). Germline CDR1 and CDR2: WNHNN and SYGVQD (reference sequence). The CDR3 length is 14 residues. Deletions cut 0 bases from V and 4 bases from J, with 9 bases between. The CDR3 here is CASSESRRAETQYF. CDR3 DNA sequence: TGCGCCAGCAGTGAGTCGCGCAGGGCAGAGACCCAGTACTTC.

The CDR3 protein is CASSPRQGAPNTEAFF. The DNA for the CDR3 is TGTGCCAGCAGCCCCAGACAGGGGGCGCCGAACACTGAAGCTTTCTTT. This chain connects TRBV13 to TRBJ1-1, with 10 bases fitting TRBD1. Germline CDR1 reads PRHDT; CDR2 reads FYEKMQ (reference sequence). The CDR3 has 16 residues. The J segment lost 1 base and the V segment lost 5 bases, leaving 7 bases of the junction unmatched.